Below, 13 T cell receptor beta chains from the same sample are listed, as sequenced in a study of blood T cell repertoires in COVID-19. Method: immunoSEQ multiplex PCR; TCRdb's copy keeps in-frame clones and lacks some. The sample lists about 100,000 clones; approximately 86% were seen once. Input material: peripheral blood. These receptor sequences come from a man over 45 with active or convalescent COVID-19.

V usage is TRBV14 and J usage is TRBJ2-6; TRBD1 matches at 9 bases. The junction had 8 bases not matched to a gene; V was cut back by 6 bases and J by 2 bases. Germline V gene sequence: CDR1 SGHDN, CDR2 FVKESK. The CDR3 loop spans 17 amino acids. The CDR3 DNA reads as TGTGCCAGCAGTCCCGGGACAGGGATGACTGGGGCCAACGTCCTGACTTTC. It codes for CASSPGTGMTGANVLTF.

This chain joins TRBV3-1 (or the pseudogene TRBV3-2) and TRBJ1-4, with 8 nucleotides matching TRBD1. The germline V gene encodes CDR1 LGHDT and CDR2 YNNKEL (reference sequence). The ends lost 4 bases at V and 8 bases at J; junction bases unmatched: 6. The length of the CDR3 is 14 residues. CDR3 coding DNA: TGTGCCAGCAGCCCAACAGGGGGGCGGGAAAAACTGTTTTTT. This translates into CASSPTGGREKLFF.

The chain links TRBV21-1 to TRBJ1-5. TRBV21-1 is shown as a pseudogene. There are 16 residues in the CDR3. The CDR3 reads CASSLRLRSSNQPQHF. CDR3 sequence (DNA): TGTGCCAGCAGCCTCAGACTCCGGTCTAGCAATCAGCCCCAGCATTTT.

The chain is built from TRBV29-1 and TRBJ2-7; D not certain. V lost 5 bases to trimming and J lost 3 bases, with 8 bases between them. Per germline, CDR1 SQVTM and CDR2 ANQGSEA. This CDR3 has 11 residues. The DNA of the CDR3 is TGCAGCGTTAGCCCGGGCTACGAGCAGTACTTC. This sequence encodes CSVSPGYEQYF.

This chain connects TRBV27 to TRBJ2-6, with 12 positions matching TRBD1. The CDR3 sequence is 20 residues long. From germline, CDR1 is MNHEY and CDR2 SMNVEV (reference sequence). V was pared by 2 bases and J by 2 bases, with 10 bases of the junction left unmatched. The DNA of the CDR3 is TGTGCCAGCAGTTTAGGGGGTGGGACAGGGGGCGCCCCTGGGGCCAACGTCCTGACTTTC. Its protein product is CASSLGGGTGGAPGANVLTF.

This rearrangement joins TRBV6-5 to TRBJ1-3, with unresolved D. Germline V CDR1 and CDR2: MNHEY, SVGAGI. Between the trimmed V and J ends, which lost 0 bases and 0 bases, there was a span of 9 bases. The CDR3 sequence is 16 residues long. CDR3 amino acids: CASSYSPLSSGNTIYF. CDR3 DNA: TGTGCCAGCAGTTACTCCCCCCTTAGCTCTGGAAACACCATATATTTT.

This chain joins TRBV5-4 and TRBJ2-1; 7 positions agree with TRBD1. The J segment lost 0 bases and the V segment lost 4 bases, leaving 7 bases of the junction unmatched. Looked up from germline, CDR1 is SGHNT and CDR2 is YYREEE (reference sequence). This CDR3 spans 16 amino acids. The CDR3 region is CASSAGQESSYNEQFF. The CDR3 coding sequence is TGTGCCAGCAGCGCAGGACAGGAGAGCTCCTACAATGAGCAGTTCTTC.

This chain uses TRBV2 with TRBJ1-6; D is perhaps TRBD1 (6 bases). V gave up 10 bases and J gave up 10 bases, with 14 bases separating them. Germline CDR1 is SNHLY and CDR2 is FYNNEI. The CDR3 loop spans 12 amino acids. The CDR3 spells CATRQVDSPLHF. The DNA of the CDR3 is TGTGCCACGAGACAGGTTGACTCACCCCTCCACTTT. The whole variable domain, remainder taken from reference TRBV2 and TRBJ1-6, is EPEVTQTPSHQVTQMGQEVILRCVPISNHLYFYWYRQILGQKVEFLVSFYNNEISEKSEIFDDQFSVERPDGSNFTLKIRSTKLEDSAMYFCATRQVDSPLHFGNGTRLTVT.

The rearrangement joins TRBV5-1 to TRBJ2-2; D possibly corresponds to TRBD2 (6 bases). The ends were cut back, 5 bases at V and 2 bases at J, with 13 bases in the middle. CDR1 is SGHRS, CDR2 YFSETQ, per germline. The length of the CDR3 is 15 residues. For the CDR3, the DNA is TGCGCCAGCAGGAAATCGGGAGCCAACACCGGGGAGCTGTTTTTT. This sequence encodes CASRKSGANTGELFF.

The rearrangement joins TRBV9 to TRBJ1-5; a possible D gene is TRBD1 (5 bases). This CDR3 region has 15 residues. Germline V lookup: CDR1 SGDLS, CDR2 YYNGEE. Trimming left V 4 bases short and J 0 bases short, with 11 bases between. The CDR3 is CASSPGLVSNQPQHF. In DNA, the CDR3 is TGTGCCAGCAGCCCAGGGCTGGTTAGCAATCAGCCCCAGCATTTT.

The CDR3 loop reads CASSAGDSTDTQYF. Written as DNA, the CDR3 is TGTGCCAGCAGCGCGGGCGACTCCACAGATACGCAGTATTTT. The chain carries TRBV6-6 and TRBJ2-3, with D possibly TRBD2 on 5 matching bases. V was pared by 6 bases and J by 2 bases, with 12 bases between. This CDR3 has 14 residues. Germline CDR1 is MNHNY and CDR2 is SVGAGI (reference sequence).

The genes are TRBV7-9 and TRBJ2-7; 13 bases match TRBD2. The CDR3 runs 15 residues. Losses at the gene ends were 5 bases for V and 2 bases for J; bases not matched to a gene: 3. Per germline, CDR1 SEHNR and CDR2 FQNEAQ (reference sequence). CDR3 sequence: CASSNGTSGAYEQYF. CDR3 nucleotides: TGTGCCAGCAGCAATGGGACTAGCGGGGCCTACGAGCAGTACTTC.

The chain links TRBV7-9 to TRBJ1-1; D is undetermined. Trimming shortened V by 5 bases and J by 1 base, and 8 bases separated the two germline ends. The germline gives CDR1 SEHNR, CDR2 FQNEAQ (reference sequence). This CDR3 is 13 amino acids long. The CDR3 sequence: CASSDTQNTEAFF. In nucleotides, the CDR3 is TGTGCCAGCAGCGACACCCAGAACACTGAAGCTTTCTTT.